This entry is about one T cell receptor beta chain. This record belongs to a study of cytomegalovirus exposure and HLA in healthy donors. Germline V gene data show CDR1 as SGHNT and CDR2 as YENEEA. With 4 bases clipped from V and 5 bases from J, the junction kept 2 bases outside the gene matches. The CDR3 extends over 14 amino acids. Amplification used 60 Vbeta primers and 13 Jbeta primers. This table comes from immunoSEQ multiplex PCR, and its TCRdb copy is limited to in-frame clones, with some not included. The sample records roughly 130,000 clones, around three quarters being singletons. The sequencing input was PBMCs. The sequence derives from a man aged 18-30 years in good health and CMV-seronegative. This chain connects TRBV11-3 to TRBJ2-1; TRBD2 matches at 10 bases. The chain's CDR3 is CASSSSGSNNEQFF. The CDR3 coding sequence is TGTGCCAGCAGCTCTAGCGGGAGTAACAATGAGCAGTTCTTC.